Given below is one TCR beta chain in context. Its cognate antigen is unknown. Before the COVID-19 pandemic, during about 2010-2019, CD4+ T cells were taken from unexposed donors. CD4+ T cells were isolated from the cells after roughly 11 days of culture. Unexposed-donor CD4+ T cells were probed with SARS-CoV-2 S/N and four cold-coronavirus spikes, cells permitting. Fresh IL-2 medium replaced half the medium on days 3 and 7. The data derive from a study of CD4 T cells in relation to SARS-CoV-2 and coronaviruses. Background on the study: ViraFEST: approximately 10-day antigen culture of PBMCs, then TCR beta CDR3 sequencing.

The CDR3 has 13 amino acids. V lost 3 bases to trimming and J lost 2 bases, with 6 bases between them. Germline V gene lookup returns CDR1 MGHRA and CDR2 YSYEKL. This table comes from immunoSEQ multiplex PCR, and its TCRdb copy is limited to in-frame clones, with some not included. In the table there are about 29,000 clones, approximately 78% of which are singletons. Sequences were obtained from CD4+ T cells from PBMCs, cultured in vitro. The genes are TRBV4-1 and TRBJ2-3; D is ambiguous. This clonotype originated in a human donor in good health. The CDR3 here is CASSQANTDTQYF. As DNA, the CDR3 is TGCGCCAGCAGCCAGGCAAACACAGATACGCAGTATTTT.